The 25 T cell receptor beta chains below were found in one sample sequenced in a study of blood T cell repertoires in COVID-19. Sequencing used immunoSEQ multiplex PCR; TCRdb keeps in-frame clones, though not all of them. The sample lists about 220,000 clones, approximately 80% seen once, with 9.5% to 15% in the top ten. Sequencing was done on a sample of peripheral blood. Every receptor here comes from a human donor in a cohort sampled during active COVID-19.

This clone was recorded only once. This sample includes further DNA sequences coding for the same CDR3. The chain is built from TRBV29-1 and TRBJ2-7; 10 nucleotides agree with TRBD1. J lost 3 bases, V lost 4 bases, and 3 bases had no gene match. Germline V gene lookup returns CDR1 SQVTM and CDR2 ANQGSEA. This CDR3 contains 13 residues. CDR3 loop: CSVGRTGGYEQYF. The DNA of the CDR3 is TGCAGCGTTGGTAGGACAGGGGGCTACGAGCAGTACTTC.

This sequence joins TRBV19 and TRBJ2-7; no definite D call. The germline V gene encodes CDR1 LNHDA and CDR2 SQIVND (reference sequence). CDR3 length: 14 residues. V shed 3 bases and J shed 0 bases, with 9 bases lying between them. The CDR3 nucleotides are TGTGCCAGTAGTATGTCCCGGAGCTCCTACGAGCAGTACTTC. Protein: CASSMSRSSYEQYF.

This clone was detected once. This chain links TRBV6-5 with TRBJ1-1; D unclear. The germline V gene encodes CDR1 MNHEY and CDR2 SVGAGI. CDR3 size: 15 residues. Trimming took off 5 bases at V and 2 bases at J, with 15 bases between the two ends. The CDR3 loop is CASSHHHPSNTEAFF. Written as DNA, the CDR3 is TGTGCCAGCAGTCACCACCACCCTAGCAACACTGAAGCTTTCTTT.

This chain joins TRBV7-8 and TRBJ1-2; 7 bases agree with TRBD1. The CDR3 has 18 residues. V lost 1 base to trimming and J lost 2 bases; unmatched junction nucleotides: 13. CDR1 and CDR2 (germline): SGHVS, FQNEAQ. The CDR3 reads CASSLGRDRAKSNYGYTF. In nucleotides, the CDR3 is TGTGCCAGCAGCTTAGGGAGAGACAGGGCCAAGTCCAACTATGGCTACACCTTC.

This clone was seen a handful of times. DNA for the CDR3: TGTGCCAGTAGTATGAGGGGGCACACTGAAGCTTTCTTT. Protein: CASSMRGHTEAFF. This chain uses TRBV19 with TRBJ1-1; TRBD1 aligns across 7 bases. The CDR3 loop spans 13 amino acids. Unmatched junction bases numbered 1, after V lost 3 bases and J lost 3 bases. Germline V gene lookup returns CDR1 LNHDA and CDR2 SQIVND (reference sequence).

The rearrangement uses TRBV3-1 (or the pseudogene TRBV3-2) and TRBJ2-1; D gene unclear. The germline gives CDR1 LGHDT, CDR2 YNNKEL (reference sequence). V lost 0 bases and J lost 7, with 7 bases in between. This CDR3 has 13 amino acids. The CDR3 is CASSQDTGNEQFF. The CDR3, as DNA: TGTGCCAGCAGCCAAGATACCGGGAATGAGCAGTTCTTC.

As for this clone: At the DNA level, this CDR3 is encoded by other sequences in the same sample as well. The chain joins TRBV4-2 to TRBJ1-1; tentative D call: TRBD1 (5 bases). Germline V CDR1 and CDR2: LGHNA, YNFKEQ. Deletions cut 0 bases from V and 0 bases from J, with 11 bases between. The length of the CDR3 is 16 residues. Here the CDR3 DNA reads TGTGCCAGCAGCCAAGAGGGTCAGGGCTTGAACACTGAAGCTTTCTTT. It specifies CASSQEGQGLNTEAFF.

This clone was observed a single time. The chain recombines TRBV5-1 with TRBJ2-2; D perhaps matches TRBD1 (7 bases). The CDR3 runs to 17 residues. The germline CDR1 and CDR2 sequences are SGHRS and YFSETQ. Trimming took 2 bases from V and 0 from J, leaving 14 bases between them. The DNA for the CDR3 is TGCGCCAGCAGCTTTAGACAGGGACTCTCGAACACCGGGGAGCTGTTTTTT. Translated, it gives CASSFRQGLSNTGELFF. The full variable domain, with the rest looked up from reference TRBV5-1 and TRBJ2-2, is KAGVTQTPRYLIKTRGQQVTLSCSPISGHRSVSWYQQTPGQGLQFLFEYFSETQRNKGNFPGRFSGRQFSNSRSEMNVSTLELGDSALYLCASSFRQGLSNTGELFFGEGSRLTVL.

The V and J genes are TRBV25-1 and TRBJ1-2; D is undetermined. This CDR3 region has 12 residues. The germline V gene has CDR1 MGHDK and CDR2 SYGVNS. Trimming stripped 5 bases from V and 3 bases from J, with 7 bases between. Written as DNA, the CDR3 is TGTGCCAGCAGTCGGGGAGACTATGGCTACACCTTC. The encoded protein is CASSRGDYGYTF.

The chain carries TRBV9 and TRBJ2-7; a possible D gene is TRBD1 (5 bases). Trimming stripped 1 base from V and 5 bases from J, with 13 bases between. The germline V gene has CDR1 SGDLS and CDR2 YYNGEE. This CDR3 comprises 14 residues. CDR3 protein: CASSVIPGAHEQYF. The CDR3 nucleotides are TGTGCCAGCAGCGTAATCCCTGGGGCCCACGAGCAGTACTTC.

Note on this clone: The junction departs from germline at one end; a sequencing error may be responsible. The chain recombines TRBV28 with TRBJ2-1, with D unresolved. This CDR3 region has 14 residues. In germline, CDR1 is MDHEN, CDR2 SYDVKM. DNA of the CDR3: TGTGCCACCAGTCCCCTAAGCTCCTACAATGAGCAGTTCTTC. It codes for CATSPLSSYNEQFF.

Turning to this clone: Other DNA sequences from this sample encode an identical CDR3 as well. This sequence joins TRBV5-1 and TRBJ2-1, with TRBD2 matching 10 bases. Germline loops: CDR1 SGHRS, CDR2 YFSETQ. Trimming at V came to 3 bases and at J to 1 base, leaving 1 base not matched to a gene. The CDR3 is 15 residues long. CDR3 sequence: CASSSSGGSYNEQFF. The CDR3, as DNA: TGCGCCAGCAGCTCTAGCGGGGGTTCCTACAATGAGCAGTTCTTC.

This clone was seen only a few times. The V call is TRBV7-9, the J call TRBJ2-3, with TRBD2 as a possible D gene (5 bases). Germline assignment: CDR1 SEHNR and CDR2 FQNEAQ (reference sequence). V lost 1 base and J 6 bases, leaving 8 bases between the germline ends. This CDR3 is 13 amino acids long. The CDR3 coding sequence is TGTGCCAGCAGCTTAGTTTCGGGGGATACGCAGTATTTT. Translating it yields CASSLVSGDTQYF.

This rearrangement joins TRBV2 to TRBJ2-7; 9 bases match TRBD2. The junction had 11 bases not matched to a gene; V was cut back by 6 bases and J by 5 bases. This CDR3 is built from 15 residues. Germline V gives CDR1 SNHLY, CDR2 FYNNEI. CDR3 DNA sequence: TGTGCCAGCAGGAGGGCCAGCGGGAGGTCCGACGAGCAGTACTTC. Its translation is CASRRASGRSDEQYF.

The V and J genes are TRBV5-5 and TRBJ2-1; 12 positions match TRBD1. CDR1 SGHKS and CDR2 YYEKEE come from the germline V gene (reference sequence). Trimming cost V 5 bases and J 8 bases; bases outside gene matches: 14. This CDR3 spans 17 amino acids. The CDR3 DNA follows: TGTGCCAGCAGACCGGGACAGGGGGCAGTGGGGATCGATGAGCAGTTCTTC. Its protein product is CASRPGQGAVGIDEQFF.

The rearrangement uses TRBV7-9 and TRBJ2-7, with TRBD1 as a possible D gene (6 bases). This CDR3 has 15 residues. Between the trimmed V and J ends, which lost 0 bases and 6 bases, there was a span of 15 bases. Per germline, CDR1 SEHNR and CDR2 FQNEAQ (reference sequence). The DNA for the CDR3 is TGTGCCAGCAGCTTAGCGGGGGCTAGGGCAATCGAGCAGTACTTC. Protein: CASSLAGARAIEQYF.

The chain has TRBV6-5 and TRBJ1-2; no clear D. This CDR3 has 15 amino acids. Germline lookup yields CDR1 MNHEY and CDR2 SVGAGI. V lost 6 bases to trimming and J lost 3 bases, with 17 bases between them. DNA for the CDR3: TGTGCCAGCAGCCAGACACCCCAGCTTTACTATGGCTACACCTTC. As protein: CASSQTPQLYYGYTF.

This clone was counted a few times. The chain uses TRBV9 and TRBJ2-2; D gene uncertain. The germline V and J ends were trimmed by 2 bases and 2 bases, with 13 bases remaining between them. The CDR3 is 16 amino acids. Looked up from germline, CDR1 is SGDLS and CDR2 is YYNGEE. CDR3: CASSVGIFLNTGELFF. The CDR3 bases are TGTGCCAGCAGCGTGGGCATCTTCCTCAACACCGGGGAGCTGTTTTTT.

This clone turned up a few times. This chain uses TRBV5-1 with TRBJ1-1, with D unresolved. Looked up from germline, CDR1 is SGHRS and CDR2 is YFSETQ. This CDR3 is built from 14 residues. Between the trimmed V and J ends, which lost 0 bases and 1 base, there was a span of 7 bases. The CDR3 bases are TGCGCCAGCAGCTTGGGTCAGCGGAACACTGAAGCTTTCTTT. Its protein product is CASSLGQRNTEAFF.

The gene calls are TRBV5-1 and TRBJ2-7; 8 nucleotides line up with TRBD1. This CDR3 is 15 amino acids long. After removal of 0 bases from V and 5 bases from J, the junction contained 7 bases not matched to a gene. CDR1 and CDR2 (germline): SGHRS, YFSETQ. The CDR3 sequence is CASSLEGRGLDEQYF. Written as DNA, the CDR3 is TGCGCCAGCAGCTTGGAGGGCAGGGGGCTGGACGAGCAGTACTTC.

The chain recombines TRBV7-2 with TRBJ1-1; D gene ambiguous. This CDR3 region has 14 residues. Trimming took off 1 base at V and 2 bases at J, with 8 bases between the two ends. CDR1 and CDR2 (germline): SGHTA, FQGNSA. This chain's CDR3 is CASSLVEVNTEAFF. The CDR3 nucleotides are TGTGCCAGCAGCTTAGTGGAGGTTAACACTGAAGCTTTCTTT.

The V call is TRBV7-9, the J call TRBJ1-2; TRBD1 matches at 7 bases. The CDR3 length is 13 residues. J was trimmed by 6 bases and V by 5 bases; bases with no gene match: 6. Germline CDR1 is SEHNR and CDR2 is FQNEAQ (reference sequence). The DNA of the CDR3 is TGTGCCAGCAGCCGGACAGGTTTTGATGGCTACACCTTC. Translation: CASSRTGFDGYTF.

The chain links TRBV28 to TRBJ1-1, with TRBD1 matching 9 bases. V lost 5 bases to trimming and J lost 1 base; unmatched junction nucleotides: 8. There are 16 residues in the CDR3. Per the germline V gene, CDR1 is MDHEN and CDR2 is SYDVKM. The CDR3 loop is CASSTSGQGANTEAFF. CDR3 in DNA: TGTGCCAGCAGTACCTCGGGACAGGGAGCGAACACTGAAGCTTTCTTT.

The chain employs TRBV7-3 and TRBJ2-2, with TRBD2 matching over 15 bases. Germline V gene sequence: CDR1 SGHTA, CDR2 FQGTGA. CDR3 length equals 17 residues. The V segment lost 5 bases and the J segment 5 bases; nucleotides outside the gene matches: 6. Written as DNA, the CDR3 is TGTGCCAGCAGCCCAACCGGGACTAGCGGGGGGACCGGGGAGCTGTTTTTT. This codes for CASSPTGTSGGTGELFF. The whole variable domain, filled in from reference TRBV7-3 and TRBJ2-2, reads GAGVSQTPSNKVTEKGKYVELRCDPISGHTALYWYRQSLGQGPEFLIYFQGTGAADDSGLPNDRFFAVRPEGSVSTLKIQRTERGDSAVYLCASSPTGTSGGTGELFFGEGSRLTVL.

The rearrangement joins TRBV5-6 to TRBJ2-5; 8 bases align to TRBD1. The V and J ends lost 3 bases and 4 bases, in that order; junction bases with no gene match: 5. CDR1 is SGHDT, CDR2 YYEEEE, per germline. The length of the CDR3 is 14 residues. CDR3 DNA sequence: TGTGCCAGCAGCTATCGGACAGGGAGAGAGACCCAGTACTTC. Amino acids: CASSYRTGRETQYF.